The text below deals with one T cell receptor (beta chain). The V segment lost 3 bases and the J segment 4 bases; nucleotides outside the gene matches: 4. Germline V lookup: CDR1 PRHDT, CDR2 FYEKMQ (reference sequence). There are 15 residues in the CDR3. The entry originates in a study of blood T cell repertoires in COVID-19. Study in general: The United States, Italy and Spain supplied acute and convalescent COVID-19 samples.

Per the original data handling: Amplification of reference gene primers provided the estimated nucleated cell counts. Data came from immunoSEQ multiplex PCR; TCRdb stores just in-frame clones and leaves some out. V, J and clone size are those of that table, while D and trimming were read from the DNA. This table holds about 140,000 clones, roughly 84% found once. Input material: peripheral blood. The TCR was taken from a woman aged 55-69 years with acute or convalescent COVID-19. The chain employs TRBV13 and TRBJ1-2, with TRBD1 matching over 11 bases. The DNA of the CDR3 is TGTGCCAGCAGCTTCGGACAGGGGGCGACCTATGGCTACACCTTC. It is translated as CASSFGQGATYGYTF.